This T cell receptor beta chain was captured by sequencing in a study of T-cell reconstitution after alpha-beta-depleted transplantation in children. Unique molecular identifiers tagged the TCRbeta library. Each CDR3 protein is one row after TCRdb ran MiXCR on the PCR reads. Found here are about 370,000 distinct CDR3 sequences, roughly 20% of them singletons; the top ten hold around 4%. Germline values: CDR1 MGHRA, CDR2 YSYEKL. This CDR3 has 15 residues. V shed 4 bases and J 1 base; nucleotides not matched to a gene: 7. This clonotype was found a few times. The sequence derives from a human donor who donated a stem cell graft to a child with acute myeloid leukemia. Sequences were derived from PBMCs from the stem cell graft donor, sampled from the stem cell graft. The chain recombines TRBV4-1 with TRBJ2-7; 7 nucleotides agree with TRBD2. The CDR3 is CASSLTSRRSYEQYF. CDR3 DNA sequence: TGCGCCAGCAGCCTGACTAGCCGGCGGTCCTACGAGCAGTACTTC.